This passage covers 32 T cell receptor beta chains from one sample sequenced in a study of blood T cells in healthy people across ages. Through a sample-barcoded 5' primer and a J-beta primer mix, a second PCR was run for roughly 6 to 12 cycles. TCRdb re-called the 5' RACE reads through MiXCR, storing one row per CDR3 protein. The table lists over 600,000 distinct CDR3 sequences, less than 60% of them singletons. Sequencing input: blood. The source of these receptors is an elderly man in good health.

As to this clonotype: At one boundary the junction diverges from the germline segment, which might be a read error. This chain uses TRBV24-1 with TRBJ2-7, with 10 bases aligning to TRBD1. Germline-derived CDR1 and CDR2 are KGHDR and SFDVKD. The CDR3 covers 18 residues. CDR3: CATSDRDRGPEGTYEQYF. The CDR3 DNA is TGTGCTACCAGTGACCGGGACAGGGGCCCCGAGGGGACCTACGAGCAGTACTTC.

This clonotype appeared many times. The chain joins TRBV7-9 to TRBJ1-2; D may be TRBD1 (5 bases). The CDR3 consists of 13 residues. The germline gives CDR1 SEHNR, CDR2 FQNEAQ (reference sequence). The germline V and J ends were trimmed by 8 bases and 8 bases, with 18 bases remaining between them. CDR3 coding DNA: TGTGCCAGCTGGGACTGGACTTCTCGGGGCTACACCTTC. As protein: CASWDWTSRGYTF.

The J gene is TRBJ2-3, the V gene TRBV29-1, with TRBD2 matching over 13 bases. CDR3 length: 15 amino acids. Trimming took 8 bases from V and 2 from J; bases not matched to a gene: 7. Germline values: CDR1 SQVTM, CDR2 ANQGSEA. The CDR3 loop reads CSSSGTSGTTDTQYF. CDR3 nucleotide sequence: TGCAGCTCCTCCGGGACTAGCGGGACCACAGATACGCAGTATTTT.

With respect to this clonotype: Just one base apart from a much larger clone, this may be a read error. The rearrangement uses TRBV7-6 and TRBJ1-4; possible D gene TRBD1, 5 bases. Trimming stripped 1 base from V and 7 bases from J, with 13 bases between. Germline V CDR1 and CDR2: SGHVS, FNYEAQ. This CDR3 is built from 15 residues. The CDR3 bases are TGTGCCAGCAGCTTAGGTGTAGGGGACGGTGAAAAACTGTTTTTT. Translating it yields CASSLGVGDGEKLFF.

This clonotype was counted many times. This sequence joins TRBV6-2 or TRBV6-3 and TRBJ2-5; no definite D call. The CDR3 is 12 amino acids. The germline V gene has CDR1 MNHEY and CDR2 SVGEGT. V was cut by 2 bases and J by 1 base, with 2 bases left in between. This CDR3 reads CASSYGQETQYF. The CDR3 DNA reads TGTGCCAGCAGTTACGGCCAAGAGACCCAGTACTTC.

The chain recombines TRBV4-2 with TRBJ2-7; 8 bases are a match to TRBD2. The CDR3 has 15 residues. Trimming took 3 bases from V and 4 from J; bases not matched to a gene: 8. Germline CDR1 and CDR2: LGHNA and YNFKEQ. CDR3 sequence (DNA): TGTGCCAGCAGCCAGTCCGGGACTAGAGTGTACGAGCAGTACTTC. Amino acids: CASSQSGTRVYEQYF.

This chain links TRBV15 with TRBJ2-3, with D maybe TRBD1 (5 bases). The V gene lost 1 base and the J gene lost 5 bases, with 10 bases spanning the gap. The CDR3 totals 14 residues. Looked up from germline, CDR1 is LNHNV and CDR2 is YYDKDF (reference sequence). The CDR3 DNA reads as TGTGCCACCAGCAGAGGGGCAGGGCAAGATACGCAGTATTTT. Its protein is CATSRGAGQDTQYF.

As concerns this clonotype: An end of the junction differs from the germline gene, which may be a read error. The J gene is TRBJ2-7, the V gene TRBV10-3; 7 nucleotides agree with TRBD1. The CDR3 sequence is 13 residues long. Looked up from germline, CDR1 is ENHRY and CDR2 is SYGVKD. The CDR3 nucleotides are TGTGCCATTTCACCCGGGACAGTTTACGGGCAGTACTTC. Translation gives CAISPGTVYGQYF.

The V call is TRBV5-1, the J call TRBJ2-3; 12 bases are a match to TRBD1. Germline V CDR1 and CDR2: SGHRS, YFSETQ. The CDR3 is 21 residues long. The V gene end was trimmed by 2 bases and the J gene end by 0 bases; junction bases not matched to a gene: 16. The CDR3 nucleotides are TGCGCCAGCAGCTTCGGGACAGGGGGCAGAGTAGCGGGAAAAAGCACAGATACGCAGTATTTT. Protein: CASSFGTGGRVAGKSTDTQYF. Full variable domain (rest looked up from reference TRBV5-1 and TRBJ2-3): KAGVTQTPRYLIKTRGQQVTLSCSPISGHRSVSWYQQTPGQGLQFLFEYFSETQRNKGNFPGRFSGRQFSNSRSEMNVSTLELGDSALYLCASSFGTGGRVAGKSTDTQYFGPGTRLTVL.

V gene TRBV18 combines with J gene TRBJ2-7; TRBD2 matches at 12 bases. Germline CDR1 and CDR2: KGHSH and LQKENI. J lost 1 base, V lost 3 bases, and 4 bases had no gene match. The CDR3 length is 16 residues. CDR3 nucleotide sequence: TGTGCCAGCTCACCGAGGACTAGCGGGACTTCCTACGAGCAGTACTTC. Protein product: CASSPRTSGTSYEQYF.

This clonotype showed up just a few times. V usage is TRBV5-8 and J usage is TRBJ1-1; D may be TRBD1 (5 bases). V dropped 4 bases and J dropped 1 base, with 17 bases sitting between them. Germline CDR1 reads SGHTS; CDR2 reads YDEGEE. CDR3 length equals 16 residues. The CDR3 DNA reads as TGTGCCAGCAGCCCGGGCGGGGGATGGACGAACACTGAAGCTTTCTTT. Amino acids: CASSPGGGWTNTEAFF.

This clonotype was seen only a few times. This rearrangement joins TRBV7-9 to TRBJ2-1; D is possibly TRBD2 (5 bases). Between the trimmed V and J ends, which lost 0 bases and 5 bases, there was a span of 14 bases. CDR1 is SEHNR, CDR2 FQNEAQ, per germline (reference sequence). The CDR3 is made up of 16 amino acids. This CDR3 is CASSLAWGARDNEQFF. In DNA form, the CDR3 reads TGTGCCAGCAGCTTAGCATGGGGTGCGAGGGACAATGAGCAGTTCTTC.

DNA of the CDR3: TGTGCCAGCAGCTTAAAAGGGCTGTCTAGCGCAGATACGCAGTATTTT. Protein product: CASSLKGLSSADTQYF. The chain is built from TRBV7-8 and TRBJ2-3; TRBD2 might be the D (6 bases). Between the trimmed V and J ends, which lost 2 bases and 4 bases, there was a span of 16 bases. The CDR3 consists of 16 residues. Per germline, CDR1 SGHVS and CDR2 FQNEAQ.

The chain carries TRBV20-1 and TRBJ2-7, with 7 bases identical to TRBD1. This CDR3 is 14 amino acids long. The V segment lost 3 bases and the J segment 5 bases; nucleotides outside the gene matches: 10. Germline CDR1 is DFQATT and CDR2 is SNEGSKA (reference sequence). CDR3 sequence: CSASMVGGGNEQYF. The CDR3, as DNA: TGCAGTGCTAGCATGGTAGGGGGCGGAAACGAGCAGTACTTC.

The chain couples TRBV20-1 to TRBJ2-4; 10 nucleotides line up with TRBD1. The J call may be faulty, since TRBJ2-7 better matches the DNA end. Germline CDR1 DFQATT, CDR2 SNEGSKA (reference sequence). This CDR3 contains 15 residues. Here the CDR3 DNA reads TGCAGTGCTAGAGGCCCGGGACAGGGGCTTTACGAGCAGTACTTC. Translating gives CSARGPGQGLYEQYF.

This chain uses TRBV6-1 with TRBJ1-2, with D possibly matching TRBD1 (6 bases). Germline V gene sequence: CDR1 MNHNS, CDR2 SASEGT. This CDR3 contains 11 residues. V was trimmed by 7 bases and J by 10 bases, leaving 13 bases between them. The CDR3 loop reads CASTNRENYTF. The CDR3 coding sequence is TGTGCCAGCACAAACAGGGAGAACTACACCTTC.

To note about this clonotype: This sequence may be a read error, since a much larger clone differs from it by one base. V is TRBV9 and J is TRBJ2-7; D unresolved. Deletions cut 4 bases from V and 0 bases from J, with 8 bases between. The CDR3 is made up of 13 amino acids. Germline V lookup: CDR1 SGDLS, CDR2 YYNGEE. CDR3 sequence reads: CASSPQSSYEQYF. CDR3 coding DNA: TGTGCCAGCAGCCCACAGAGCTCCTACGAGCAGTACTTC. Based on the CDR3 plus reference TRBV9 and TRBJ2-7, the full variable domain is DSGVTQTPKHLITATGQRVTLRCSPRSGDLSVYWYQQSLDQGLQFLIQYYNGEERAKGNILERFSAQQFPDLHSELNLSSLELGDSALYFCASSPQSSYEQYFGPGTRLTVT.

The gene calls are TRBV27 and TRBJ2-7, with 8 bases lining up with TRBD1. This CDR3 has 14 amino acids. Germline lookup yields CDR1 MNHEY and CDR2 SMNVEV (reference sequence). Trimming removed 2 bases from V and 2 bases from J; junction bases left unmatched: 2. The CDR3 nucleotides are TGTGCCAGCAGTTTACAGGGGGCAACCTACGAGCAGTACTTC. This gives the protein CASSLQGATYEQYF.

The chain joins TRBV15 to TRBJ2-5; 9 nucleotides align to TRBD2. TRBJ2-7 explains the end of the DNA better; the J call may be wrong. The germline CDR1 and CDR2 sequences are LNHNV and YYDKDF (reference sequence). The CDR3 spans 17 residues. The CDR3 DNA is TGTGCCACCAGCACCAACAAGGGGCTAGCGGGGCTCTACGAGCAGTACTTC. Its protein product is CATSTNKGLAGLYEQYF.

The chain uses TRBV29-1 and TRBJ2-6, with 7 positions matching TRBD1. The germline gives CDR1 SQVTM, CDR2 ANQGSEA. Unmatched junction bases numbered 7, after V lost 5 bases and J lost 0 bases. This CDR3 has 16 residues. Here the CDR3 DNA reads TGCAGCGTTACGGGACAGACAATCTCTGGGGCCAACGTCCTGACTTTC. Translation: CSVTGQTISGANVLTF.

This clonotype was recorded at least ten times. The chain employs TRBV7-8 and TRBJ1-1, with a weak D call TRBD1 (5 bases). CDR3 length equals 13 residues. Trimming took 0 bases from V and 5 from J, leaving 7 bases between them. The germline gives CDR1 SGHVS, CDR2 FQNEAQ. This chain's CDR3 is CASSLAGETEAFF. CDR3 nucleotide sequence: TGTGCCAGCAGCTTAGCGGGGGAAACTGAAGCTTTCTTT.

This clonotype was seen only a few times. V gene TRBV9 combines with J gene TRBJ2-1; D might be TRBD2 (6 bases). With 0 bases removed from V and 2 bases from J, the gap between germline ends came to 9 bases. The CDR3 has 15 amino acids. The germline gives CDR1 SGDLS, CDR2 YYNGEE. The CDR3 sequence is CASSVELAPYNEQFF. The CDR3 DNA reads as TGTGCCAGCAGCGTAGAACTAGCACCCTACAATGAGCAGTTCTTC.

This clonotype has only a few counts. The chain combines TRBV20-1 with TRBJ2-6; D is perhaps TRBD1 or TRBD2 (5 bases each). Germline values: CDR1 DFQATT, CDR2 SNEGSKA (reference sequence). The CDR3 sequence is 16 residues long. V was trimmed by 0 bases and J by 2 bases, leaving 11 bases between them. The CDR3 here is CSARDAGTAGANVLTF. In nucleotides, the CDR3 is TGCAGTGCTAGAGATGCCGGGACGGCTGGGGCCAACGTCCTGACTTTC.

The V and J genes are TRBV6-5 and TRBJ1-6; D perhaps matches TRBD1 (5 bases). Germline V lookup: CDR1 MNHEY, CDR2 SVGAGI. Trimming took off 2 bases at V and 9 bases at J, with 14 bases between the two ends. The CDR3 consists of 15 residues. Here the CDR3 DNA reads TGTGCCAGCAGTTACGGATCGGCAGGGACTTCACCCCTCCACTTT. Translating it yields CASSYGSAGTSPLHF.

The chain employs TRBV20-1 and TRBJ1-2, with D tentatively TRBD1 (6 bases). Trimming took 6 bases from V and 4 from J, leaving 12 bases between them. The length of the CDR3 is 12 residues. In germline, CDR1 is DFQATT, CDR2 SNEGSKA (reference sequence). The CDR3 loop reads CSAYREGYGYTF. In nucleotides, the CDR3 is TGCAGTGCCTACAGGGAGGGCTATGGCTACACCTTC.

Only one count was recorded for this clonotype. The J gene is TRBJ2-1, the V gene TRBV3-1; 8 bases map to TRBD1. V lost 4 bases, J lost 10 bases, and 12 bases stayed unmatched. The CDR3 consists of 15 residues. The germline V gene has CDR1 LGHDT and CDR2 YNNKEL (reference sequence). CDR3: CASSLQAGGVKEQFF. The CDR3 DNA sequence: TGTGCCAGCAGCCTGCAAGCAGGGGGCGTGAAAGAGCAGTTCTTC.

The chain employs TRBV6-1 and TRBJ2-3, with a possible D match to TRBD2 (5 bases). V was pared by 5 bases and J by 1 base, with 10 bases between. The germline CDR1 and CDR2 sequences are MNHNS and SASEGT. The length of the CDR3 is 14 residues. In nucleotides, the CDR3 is TGTGCCAGCAGTCTAGCTTCTCGCACAGATACGCAGTATTTT. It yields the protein CASSLASRTDTQYF.

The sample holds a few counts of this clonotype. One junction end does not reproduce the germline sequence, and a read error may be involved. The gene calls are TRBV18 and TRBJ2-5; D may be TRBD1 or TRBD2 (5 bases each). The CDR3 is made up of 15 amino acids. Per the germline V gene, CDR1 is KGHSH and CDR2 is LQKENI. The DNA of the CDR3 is TGTGCCTGCTCACCACCGGGGCAGTTCCAAGAGACCCAGTACTTC. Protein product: CACSPPGQFQETQYF.

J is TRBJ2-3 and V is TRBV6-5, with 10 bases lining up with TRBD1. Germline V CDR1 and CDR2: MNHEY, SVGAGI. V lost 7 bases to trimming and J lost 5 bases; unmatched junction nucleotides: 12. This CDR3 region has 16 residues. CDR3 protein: CASTHRFGTGVDTQYF. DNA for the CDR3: TGTGCCAGCACCCACCGCTTCGGGACAGGGGTAGATACGCAGTATTTT.

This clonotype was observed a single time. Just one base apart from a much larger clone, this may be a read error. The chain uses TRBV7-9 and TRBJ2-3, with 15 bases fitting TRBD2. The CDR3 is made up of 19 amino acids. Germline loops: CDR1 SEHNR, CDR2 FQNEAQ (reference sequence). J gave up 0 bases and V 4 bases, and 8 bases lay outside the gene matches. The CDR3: CASSSGLAGGVISTDTQYF. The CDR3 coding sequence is TGTGCCAGCAGCTCGGGACTAGCGGGAGGTGTGATTAGCACAGATACGCAGTATTTT.

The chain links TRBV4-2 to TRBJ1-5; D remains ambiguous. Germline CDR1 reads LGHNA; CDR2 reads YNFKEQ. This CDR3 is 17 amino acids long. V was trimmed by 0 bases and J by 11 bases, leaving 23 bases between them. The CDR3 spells CASSQDVGMDGPRSQHF. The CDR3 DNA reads TGTGCCAGCAGCCAAGACGTAGGAATGGACGGTCCTAGGTCCCAGCATTTT.

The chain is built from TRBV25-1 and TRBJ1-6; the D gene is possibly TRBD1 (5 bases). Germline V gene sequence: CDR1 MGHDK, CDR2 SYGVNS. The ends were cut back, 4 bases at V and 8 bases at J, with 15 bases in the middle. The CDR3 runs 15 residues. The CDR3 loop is CASSVWDRRYSPLHF. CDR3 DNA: TGTGCCAGCAGTGTATGGGACCGACGGTATTCACCCCTCCACTTT.